The 8 T cell receptor beta chains listed next were all sequenced from one sample in a study of beta chain features in type 1 diabetes. Every bit of the isolated RNA underwent reverse transcription, so sequencing read expressed TCRB transcripts. Repertoires were generated with immunoSEQ multiplex PCR, while TCRdb's copy carries only in-frame clones and drops some. The sample lists some 170,000 clones, 63% occurring once. For these receptors, no antigen is known. Findings of the study overall: When Type 1 diabetes patients were examined, their TCRB CDR3s proved moderately but significantly shorter in all four CD4+ subsets.

Material for sequencing was naive CD4+ T cells from blood. The receptors originated from a man under 40 with type 1 diabetes.

DNA for the CDR3: TGTGCCTGGAGTGGCAGGGGAATCAACGTCCTGACTTTC. This gives the protein CAWSGRGINVLTF. The chain employs TRBV30 and TRBJ2-6; D is perhaps TRBD1 (6 bases). From germline, CDR1 is GTSNPN and CDR2 SVGIG (reference sequence). This CDR3 region has 13 residues. Trimming took 1 base from V and 9 from J, leaving 10 bases between them. Using reference TRBV30 and TRBJ2-6 for the parts outside the CDR3, the full variable domain is SQTIHQWPATLVQPVGSPLSLECTVEGTSNPNLYWYRQAAGRGLQLLFYSVGIGQISSEVPQNLSASRPQDRQFILSSKKLLLSDSGFYLCAWSGRGINVLTFGAGSRLTVL.

The V gene is TRBV4-3, the J gene TRBJ1-2; 10 nucleotides line up with TRBD1. The CDR3 length is 14 residues. The V and J ends lost 1 base and 8 bases, in that order; junction bases with no gene match: 4. CDR1 and CDR2 (germline): LGHNA, YSLEER. The CDR3 sequence is CASSQGQGASGYTF. DNA for the CDR3: TGCGCCAGCAGCCAAGGACAGGGGGCTAGCGGCTACACCTTC.

The chain links TRBV25-1 to TRBJ1-2; tentative D call: TRBD1 (5 bases). Germline CDR1 and CDR2: MGHDK and SYGVNS. This CDR3 comprises 11 residues. V lost 4 bases and J 7 bases, leaving 7 bases between the germline ends. The CDR3 spells CASSVQGGYTF. CDR3 DNA: TGTGCCAGCAGTGTGCAGGGTGGCTACACCTTC.

This clone was observed once. The chain combines TRBV30 with TRBJ2-7; the match to TRBD1 covers 9 bases. The CDR3 spans 17 residues. In germline, CDR1 is GTSNPN, CDR2 SVGIG (reference sequence). Losses at the gene ends were 1 base for V and 2 bases for J; bases not matched to a gene: 12. The CDR3 loop is CAWSESVWGQGTYEQYF. CDR3 in DNA: TGTGCCTGGAGTGAATCAGTCTGGGGACAGGGCACCTACGAGCAGTACTTC.

This chain joins TRBV29-1 and TRBJ2-1; D is uncertain. Trimming took off 6 bases at V and 5 bases at J, with 8 bases between the two ends. The germline CDR1 and CDR2 sequences are SQVTM and ANQGSEA. This CDR3 is built from 11 residues. DNA for the CDR3: TGCAGCGTCACAGAAAACAATGAGCAGTTCTTC. Its protein is CSVTENNEQFF.

The rearrangement links TRBV7-9 to TRBJ1-6, with 7 bases lining up with TRBD1. Germline CDR1 SEHNR, CDR2 FQNEAQ (reference sequence). Germline trimming cut 4 bases from V and 7 bases from J; bases unmatched to any gene: 4. This CDR3 comprises 14 residues. The CDR3 DNA sequence: TGTGCCAGCAGCTCTGGGACAGAGAATTCACCCCTCCACTTT. Protein product: CASSSGTENSPLHF.

This chain uses TRBV11-2 with TRBJ2-3, with 10 positions matching TRBD1. This CDR3 has 14 amino acids. The V segment lost 5 bases and the J segment 6 bases; nucleotides outside the gene matches: 5. Germline CDR1 is SGHAT and CDR2 is FQNNGV. The CDR3, as DNA: TGTGCCAGCAGCGAGGACAGGGGGGCCGATACGCAGTATTTT. Residues: CASSEDRGADTQYF.

V and J are TRBV9 and TRBJ2-2; D uncertain. CDR1 and CDR2 (germline): SGDLS, YYNGEE. V gave up 3 bases and J gave up 7 bases, with 7 bases separating them. The CDR3 extends over 12 amino acids. Here the CDR3 DNA reads TGTGCCAGCAGCGGCGGTAGCGGGGAGCTGTTTTTT. This translates into CASSGGSGELFF.